This TCR beta chain was retrieved from a study of cytomegalovirus exposure and HLA in healthy donors. The PCR contained 60 Vbeta and 13 Jbeta primers. Profiling relied on immunoSEQ multiplex PCR, and the TCRdb table lists in-frame clones only, not all of them. The sample records 150,000 to 200,000 clones, around two thirds being singletons. Germline loops: CDR1 SGHRS, CDR2 YFSETQ. Trimming removed 0 bases from V and 7 bases from J; junction bases left unmatched: 3. There are 14 residues in the CDR3. Study-wide results and caveats: Data from an earlier analysis indicated that most TCR beta V segments were productive either about 87% or about 30% of the time. It was approximately 160 TCR beta chains that were listed as cytomegalovirus-associated. CMV serostatus stood as the only immune exposure information on hand.

This clone has just a few counts. Its antigen remains unidentified. This sample includes further DNA sequences coding for the same CDR3. Input material: PBMCs. This TCR came from a man in his forties in good health and CMV-seronegative. The chain combines TRBV5-1 with TRBJ1-4, with 7 positions matching TRBD1. This CDR3 is CASSLGTGGEKLFF. The DNA of the CDR3 is TGCGCCAGCAGCTTGGGGACAGGTGGTGAAAAACTGTTTTTT.